The present T cell receptor (beta chain) was sequenced within a study of OX40 agonist ivuxolimab in advanced cancers. For context, the study as a whole: Ivuxolimab, which targeted the costimulatory receptor OX40 (CD134), was an agonistic, fully human IgG2 monoclonal antibody. Intravenous ivuxolimab was administered to patients every 2 weeks at six dose levels: 0.01, 0.1, 0.3, 1.5, 3 and 10 mg/kg. Among the roughly 52 dose-escalation patients, some 20 had hepatocellular carcinoma, 15 melanoma, 9 renal cell carcinoma and 9 head and neck cancer. The dose-escalation cohort was approximately 83% male with a mean age of roughly 60 years, ranging from about 20 to 80. Prior anti-PD-1, anti-PD-L1 or anti-CTLA-4 therapy was permitted, and 30% to 45% of dose-escalation patients had received checkpoint inhibitors. Partial responses were achieved by three dose-escalation patients, of whom one had hepatocellular carcinoma and two had cutaneous melanoma. Peripheral TCRbeta sequencing aimed to test whether ivuxolimab altered TCR sequence diversity and caused clonal T-cell expansion. The monotherapy dose-escalation portion (N of about 47 patients) of the phase I ivuxolimab trial is reported in the paper. Overall study results and their limits: On average, CD8+ T cells showed more expanded clones than CD4+ T cells after ivuxolimab. At doses of 0.1 to 3.0 mg/kg, clonal expansion of both CD4+ and CD8+ blood T cells was observed from baseline to week 6. The antigen specificity of the peripheral T cells that underwent clonal expansion was not determined. In the 0.1-3.0 mg/kg groups, partial responders had among the lowest normalized peripheral clonal expansion, particularly in CD8+ T cells. Low levels of normalized T-cell clonal expansion were also seen in some patients who did not respond.

Patients with autoimmune disease history or receiving systemic immunosuppression were excluded from the trial. In every dose cohort, peripheral blood was drawn for TCR sequencing at baseline, cycle 4 day 1, and cycle 7 day 1. The samples were drawn from a first-in-human, open-label, multicenter phase I dose-escalation trial of ivuxolimab. The trial enrolled adults with locally advanced or metastatic head and neck squamous cell, hepatocellular, melanoma or renal cell carcinoma. Before TCR sequencing, CD4+ T cells and CD8+ T cells were sorted from peripheral blood as separate populations. To sequence the TCRbeta CDR3 region, genomic DNA was isolated from the sorted cells. The immunoSEQ Assay was used to sequence the TCRbeta CDR3 regions. In its TCRdb copy, this immuneACCESS table keeps in-frame sequences only and misses some clones. Where compared with another copy, unresolved V genes explain less than half of these, and the others have no known cause. The sample table contains about 79,000 clones; only one count was recorded for 80% to 95% of them. 0.33% of the sample goes to the ten largest clones.

Its CDR3 holds 12 amino acids, cysteine through phenylalanine. Kept here is only the CDR3 DNA, which spans 36 bases and is read in frame from base 1. V and J are truncated by 0 bases and 10 bases respectively, leaving an intervening sequence of 9 bases. CDR1 KGHSY and CDR2 FQNENV are derived from the germline V gene. In regard to this clone: Its antigen remains undetermined. No per-base quality is available; no much larger clone lies one base away.

This receptor was obtained from an adult with an advanced solid tumor such as melanoma, head and neck, liver or kidney cancer. Sequences were derived from CD4+ or CD8+ T cells sorted from blood, sampled in a trial of the OX40 agonist ivuxolimab. The chain was built from TRBV16 and TRBJ1-1; no D gene can be assigned with confidence. Read as DNA, the sequence is TGTGCCAGCAGCCAATCGCTATTTCTAGCTTTCTTT. The resulting protein is CASSQSLFLAFF. The entire variable domain, with the stretches around the CDR3 drawn from the reference TRBV16 and TRBJ1-1 proteins, is GEEVAQTPKHLVRGEGQKAKLYCAPIKGHSYVFWYQQVLKNEFKFLISFQNENVFDETGMPKERFSAKCLPNSPCSLEIQATKLEDSAVYFCASSQSLFLAFFGQGTRLTVV.